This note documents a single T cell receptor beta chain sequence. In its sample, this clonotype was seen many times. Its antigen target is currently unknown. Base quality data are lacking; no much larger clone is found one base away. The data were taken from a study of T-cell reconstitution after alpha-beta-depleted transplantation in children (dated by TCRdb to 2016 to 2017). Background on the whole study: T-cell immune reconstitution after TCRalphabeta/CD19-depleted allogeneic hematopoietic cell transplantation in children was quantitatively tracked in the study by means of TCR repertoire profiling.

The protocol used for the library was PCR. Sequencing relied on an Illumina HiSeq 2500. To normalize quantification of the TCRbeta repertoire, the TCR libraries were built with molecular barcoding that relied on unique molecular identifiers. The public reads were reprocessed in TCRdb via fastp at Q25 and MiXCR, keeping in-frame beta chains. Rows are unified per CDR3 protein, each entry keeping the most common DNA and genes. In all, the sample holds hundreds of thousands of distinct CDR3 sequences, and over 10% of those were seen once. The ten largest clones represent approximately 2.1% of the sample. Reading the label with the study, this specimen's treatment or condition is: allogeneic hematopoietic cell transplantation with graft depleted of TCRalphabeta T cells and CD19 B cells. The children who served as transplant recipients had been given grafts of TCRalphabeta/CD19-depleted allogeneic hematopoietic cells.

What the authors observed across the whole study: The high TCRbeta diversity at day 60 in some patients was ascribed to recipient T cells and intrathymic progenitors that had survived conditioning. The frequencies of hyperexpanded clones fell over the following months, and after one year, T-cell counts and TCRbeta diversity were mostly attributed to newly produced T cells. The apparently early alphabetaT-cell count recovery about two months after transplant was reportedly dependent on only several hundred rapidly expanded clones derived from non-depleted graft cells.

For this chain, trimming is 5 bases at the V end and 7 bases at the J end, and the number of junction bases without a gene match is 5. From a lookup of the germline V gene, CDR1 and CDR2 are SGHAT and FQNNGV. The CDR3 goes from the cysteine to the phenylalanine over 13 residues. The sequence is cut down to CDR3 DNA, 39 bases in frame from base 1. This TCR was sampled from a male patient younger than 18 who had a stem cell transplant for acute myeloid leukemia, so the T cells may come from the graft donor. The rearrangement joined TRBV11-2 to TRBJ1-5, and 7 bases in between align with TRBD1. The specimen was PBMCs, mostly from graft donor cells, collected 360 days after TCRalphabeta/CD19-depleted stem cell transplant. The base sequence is TGTGCCAGCAGCGTGCAGGGGGGGCAGCCCCAGCATTTT. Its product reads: CASSVQGGQPQHF.